This T cell receptor beta chain comes out of a study of immune evolution from preneoplasia to lung adenocarcinoma. Profiling relied on immunoSEQ multiplex PCR, and the TCRdb table lists in-frame clones only, not all of them. Seen here are over 1,500 clones, roughly 84% observed once, and the top ten hold roughly 8.6%. After removal of 5 bases from V and 1 base from J, the junction contained 5 bases not matched to a gene. Germline V gene data show CDR1 as SGHRS and CDR2 as YFSETQ. The CDR3 is 14 amino acids. J is TRBJ1-1 and V is TRBV5-1; 7 nucleotides align to TRBD1. The receptor was isolated from a donor at least 70 years old with lung adenocarcinoma. Material for sequencing was FFPE tissue from an adenomatous hyperplasia lung lesion. Subset defined: atypical adenomatous hyperplasia (AAH), lung preneoplasia. CDR3 DNA: TGCGCCAGCAGGCCCGGGACAGAGAACACTGAAGCTTTCTTT. Translated: CASRPGTENTEAFF. The full variable domain, rest sourced from reference TRBV5-1 and TRBJ1-1, is KAGVTQTPRYLIKTRGQQVTLSCSPISGHRSVSWYQQTPGQGLQFLFEYFSETQRNKGNFPGRFSGRQFSNSRSEMNVSTLELGDSALYLCASRPGTENTEAFFGQGTRLTVV.